This T cell receptor (beta chain) was profiled in a study of CD8+CD57+ T cells in acquired aplastic anemia. The germline V and J ends were trimmed by 0 bases and 9 bases, with 15 bases remaining between them. Germline-derived CDR1 and CDR2 are KGHSH and LQKENI. The CDR3 length is 15 residues. TCR beta VDJ and CDR3 profiles were obtained from a genomic DNA template. Via MiXCR, TCRdb re-called the reads, giving one row per CDR3 protein. Of about 210,000 distinct CDR3 sequences listed, 30% to 40% were seen once; the top ten hold 1.1%. The sample comprised sorted CD4+, CD8+, or CD8+CD57+ T cells (not recorded which) from PBMCs. The TCR was taken from a human donor in good health, serving as a control. The chain carries TRBV18 and TRBJ1-3, with D perhaps TRBD1 (5 bases). The CDR3 bases are TGTGCCAGCTCACCACCGTCCCAGGGCGAGGGCACCATATATTTT. Translating it yields CASSPPSQGEGTIYF.